Below, 5 T cell receptor beta chains from the same sample are listed, as sequenced in a study of shared clonotypes between healthy human individuals (dated by TCRdb to between 2020 and 2021). Libraries were built with the immunoSEQ multiplex PCR assay. Here the immuneACCESS table is served through TCRdb, limited to in-frame sequences with V and J called. Missing clones are a known gap in these copies; in checked studies unresolved V genes cover under half, and the rest lacks a known reason. The sample has approximately 1.5 million clones on record, approximately 98.5% of them singletons. The leading ten clones occupy around 0.33% of the sample. Input material: naive CD4+ T cells sorted from blood. Explained via the paper, the cell subset or site label denotes: CD45RA+ positively selected. The receptors were sampled from a man aged 30-40 years in good health.

Points on this clone: This sample also contains other DNA sequences that code for the same CDR3. V is TRBV28 and J is TRBJ2-7; D is unresolved. The length of the CDR3 is 10 residues. Germline V lookup: CDR1 MDHEN, CDR2 SYDVKM. Trimming took 5 bases from V and 7 from J, leaving 6 bases between them. The DNA of the CDR3 is TGTGCCAGCAGTCGCGGAGAGCAGTACTTC. Translated: CASSRGEQYF.

This chain joins TRBV25-1 and TRBJ2-2; TRBD2 agrees at 8 bases. V lost 3 bases and J lost 7; bases outside the gene matches: 7. CDR1 is MGHDK, CDR2 SYGVNS, per germline. This CDR3 has 15 residues. As DNA, the CDR3 is TGTGCCAGCAGTGAGTCAGCGGGAGTCGGCGGGGAGCTGTTTTTT. Translated: CASSESAGVGGELFF.

The rearrangement links TRBV27 to TRBJ2-1, with a tentative D call TRBD1 (6 bases). V gave up 7 bases and J gave up 8 bases, with 18 bases separating them. This CDR3 comprises 14 residues. CDR1 and CDR2 from the germline V gene are MNHEY and SMNVEV (reference sequence). The CDR3 bases are TGTGCCAGCATGAGGGGGAGAACGGCCGATGAGCAGTTCTTC. As protein: CASMRGRTADEQFF.

The chain couples TRBV6-6 to TRBJ2-5; TRBD2 agrees at 7 bases. The CDR3 has 15 amino acids. Unmatched junction bases numbered 12, after V lost 6 bases and J lost 5 bases. Germline V gives CDR1 MNHNY, CDR2 SVGAGI (reference sequence). The DNA of the CDR3 is TGTGCCAGCAGCCGACCCCAGCGGGACGTTGAGACCCAGTACTTC. Encoded protein: CASSRPQRDVETQYF.

This chain links TRBV19 with TRBJ2-1, with TRBD2 identical over 9 bases. Per germline, CDR1 LNHDA and CDR2 SQIVND (reference sequence). The CDR3 is made up of 20 amino acids. The J segment lost 0 bases and the V segment lost 4 bases, leaving 16 bases of the junction unmatched. This CDR3 reads CASSSPPGLAGISSYNEQFF. CDR3 coding DNA: TGTGCCAGTAGTAGCCCCCCGGGGCTAGCGGGGATTAGCTCCTACAATGAGCAGTTCTTC.